The following is a TCR beta chain sequence with its context. The V gene end was trimmed by 4 bases and the J gene end by 10 bases; junction bases not matched to a gene: 11. Germline lookup yields CDR1 MNHNS and CDR2 SASEGT. CDR3 length equals 14 residues. These data come from a study of T cell changes during pregnancy in multiple sclerosis. Only in-frame clones appear in the TCRdb table, and some are missing; sequencing was by immunoSEQ multiplex PCR. The sample contains approximately 100,000 clones, more than 85% of which appear only once. The chain couples TRBV6-1 to TRBJ1-2, with 8 bases that match TRBD1. This clonotype was obtained from a female donor with multiple sclerosis, enrolled in a pregnancy study. Sequencing was performed on peripheral blood, taken after pregnancy. CDR3 nucleotide sequence: TGTGCCAGCAGTGCCCTGGACAGGGCGCGCTACTACACCTTC. It encodes CASSALDRARYYTF.